The sequence of this T cell receptor beta chain was determined in a study of T cell changes during pregnancy in multiple sclerosis. V gave up 6 bases and J gave up 3 bases; unmatched junction bases: 4. The CDR3 spans 14 residues. CDR1 and CDR2 from the germline V gene are KGHSH and LQKENI. As for this clone: The same CDR3 can be traced to other DNA sequences in this sample.

Clones were read by immunoSEQ multiplex PCR, and TCRdb kept only the in-frame ones, dropping some. The top ten clones hold approximately 0.81% of a sample with approximately 37,000 clones, roughly nine tenths of them seen once. J is TRBJ2-3 and V is TRBV18, with 9 positions matching TRBD1. This specimen was CD4+ T cells from peripheral blood mononuclear cells, taken before pregnancy. This TCR was sampled from a female donor with multiple sclerosis, enrolled in a pregnancy study. The CDR3 DNA reads as TGTGCCAGCTCCCTGACAGGGGGGACAGATACGCAGTATTTT. Translating it yields CASSLTGGTDTQYF. The full variable domain, in which reference TRBV18 and TRBJ2-3 provide the parts outside the CDR3, is NAGVMQNPRHLVRRRGQEARLRCSPMKGHSHVYWYRQLPEEGLKFMVYLQKENIIDESGMPKERFSAEFPKEGPSILRIQQVVRGDSAAYFCASSLTGGTDTQYFGPGTRLTVL.